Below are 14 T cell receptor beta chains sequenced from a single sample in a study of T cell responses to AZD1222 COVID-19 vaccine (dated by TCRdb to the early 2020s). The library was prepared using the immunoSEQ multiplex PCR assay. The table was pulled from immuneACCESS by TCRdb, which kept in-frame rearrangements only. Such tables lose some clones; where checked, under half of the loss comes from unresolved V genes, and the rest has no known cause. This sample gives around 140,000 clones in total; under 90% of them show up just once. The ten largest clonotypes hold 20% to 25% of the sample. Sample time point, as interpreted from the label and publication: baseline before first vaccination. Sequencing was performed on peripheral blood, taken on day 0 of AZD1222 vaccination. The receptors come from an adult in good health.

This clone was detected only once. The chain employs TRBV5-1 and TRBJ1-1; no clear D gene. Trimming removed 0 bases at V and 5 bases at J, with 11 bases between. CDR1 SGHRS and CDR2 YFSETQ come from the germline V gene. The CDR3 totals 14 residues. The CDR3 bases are TGCGCCAGCAGCTTGGGATCCCTCTCGACTGAAGCTTTCTTT. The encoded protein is CASSLGSLSTEAFF. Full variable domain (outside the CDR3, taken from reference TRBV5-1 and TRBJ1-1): KAGVTQTPRYLIKTRGQQVTLSCSPISGHRSVSWYQQTPGQGLQFLFEYFSETQRNKGNFPGRFSGRQFSNSRSEMNVSTLELGDSALYLCASSLGSLSTEAFFGQGTRLTVV.

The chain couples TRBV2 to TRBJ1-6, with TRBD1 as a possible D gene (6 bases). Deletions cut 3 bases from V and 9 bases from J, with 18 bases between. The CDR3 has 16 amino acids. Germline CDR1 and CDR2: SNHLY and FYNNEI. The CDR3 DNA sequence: TGTGCCAGCAGTGAGTTCGGGGGCGCCGGATTTTCACCCCTCCACTTT. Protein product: CASSEFGGAGFSPLHF.

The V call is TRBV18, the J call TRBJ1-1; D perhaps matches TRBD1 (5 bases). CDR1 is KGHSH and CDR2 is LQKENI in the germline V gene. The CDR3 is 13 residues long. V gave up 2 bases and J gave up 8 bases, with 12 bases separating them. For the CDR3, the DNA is TGTGCCAGCTCACCAATCTTATACAGGGAAGCTTTCTTT. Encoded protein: CASSPILYREAFF.

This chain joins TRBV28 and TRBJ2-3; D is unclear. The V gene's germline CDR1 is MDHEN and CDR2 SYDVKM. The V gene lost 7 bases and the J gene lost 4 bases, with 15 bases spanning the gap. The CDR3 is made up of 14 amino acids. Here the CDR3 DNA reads TGTGCCAGCACCAAGGTGGGTCGAGCAGATACGCAGTATTTT. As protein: CASTKVGRADTQYF.

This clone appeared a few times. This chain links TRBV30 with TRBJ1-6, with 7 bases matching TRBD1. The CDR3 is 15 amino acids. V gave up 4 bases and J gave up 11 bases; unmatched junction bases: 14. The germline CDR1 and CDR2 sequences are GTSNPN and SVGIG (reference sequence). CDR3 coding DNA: TGTGCCTGGAACCCCCTCGACAGGGCCACTCCACCCCTCCACTTT. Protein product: CAWNPLDRATPPLHF.

CDR3 protein: CATSKGMNTEAFF. In DNA, the CDR3 is TGTGCCACCTCGAAGGGTATGAACACTGAAGCTTTCTTT. The chain links TRBV7-2 to TRBJ1-1; D is unclear. Trimming cost V 10 bases and J 0 bases, with 12 bases left between them. This CDR3 contains 13 residues. The V gene's germline CDR1 is SGHTA and CDR2 FQGNSA.

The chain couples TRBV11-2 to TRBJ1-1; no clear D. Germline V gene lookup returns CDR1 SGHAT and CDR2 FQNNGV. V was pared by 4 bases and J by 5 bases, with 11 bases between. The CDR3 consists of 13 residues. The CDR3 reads CASSSPWRTEAFF. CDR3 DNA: TGTGCCAGCAGCTCGCCGTGGAGAACTGAAGCTTTCTTT.

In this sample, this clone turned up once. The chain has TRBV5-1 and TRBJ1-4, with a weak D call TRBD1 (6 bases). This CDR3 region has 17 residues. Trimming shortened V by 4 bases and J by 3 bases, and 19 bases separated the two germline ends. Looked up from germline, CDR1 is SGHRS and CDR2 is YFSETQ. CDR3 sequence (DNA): TGCGCCAGCAGCCCACCCACAGGGAGGGGCTCTAATGAAAAACTGTTTTTT. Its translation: CASSPPTGRGSNEKLFF.

This CDR3 reads CASTPGAYEQYF. The CDR3 bases are TGTGCCAGCACACCAGGGGCCTACGAGCAGTACTTC. The chain links TRBV28 to TRBJ2-7; D is perhaps TRBD1 (6 bases). V was shortened by 7 bases and J by 2 bases, with 9 bases between the two germline ends. CDR3 length: 12 residues. Germline-derived CDR1 and CDR2 are MDHEN and SYDVKM. Together with reference TRBV28 and TRBJ2-7, the CDR3 gives the full variable domain: DVKVTQSSRYLVKRTGEKVFLECVQDMDHENMFWYRQDPGLGLRLIYFSYDVKMKEKGDIPEGYSVSREKKERFSLILESASTNQTSMYLCASTPGAYEQYFGPGTRLTVT.

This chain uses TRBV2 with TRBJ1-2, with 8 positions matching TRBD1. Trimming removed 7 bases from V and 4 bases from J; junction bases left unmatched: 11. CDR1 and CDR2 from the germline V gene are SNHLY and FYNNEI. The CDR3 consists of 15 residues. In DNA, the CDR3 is TGTGCCAGCACGGCCACAGGGGGGCTAAGCTATGGCTACACCTTC. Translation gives CASTATGGLSYGYTF. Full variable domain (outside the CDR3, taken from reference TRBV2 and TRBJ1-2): EPEVTQTPSHQVTQMGQEVILRCVPISNHLYFYWYRQILGQKVEFLVSFYNNEISEKSEIFDDQFSVERPDGSNFTLKIRSTKLEDSAMYFCASTATGGLSYGYTFGSGTRLTVV.

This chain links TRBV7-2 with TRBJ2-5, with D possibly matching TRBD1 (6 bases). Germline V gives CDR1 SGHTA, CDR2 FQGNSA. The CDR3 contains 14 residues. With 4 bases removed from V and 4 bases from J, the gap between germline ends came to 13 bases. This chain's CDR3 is CASSSTGIRETQYF. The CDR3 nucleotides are TGTGCCAGCAGCTCCACAGGGATTAGAGAGACCCAGTACTTC.

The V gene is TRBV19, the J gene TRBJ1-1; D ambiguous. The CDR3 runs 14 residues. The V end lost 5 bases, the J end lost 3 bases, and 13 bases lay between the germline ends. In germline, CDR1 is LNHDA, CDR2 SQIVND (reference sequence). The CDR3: CASSSREPDTEAFF. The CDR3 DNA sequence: TGTGCCAGTAGTTCCCGAGAACCGGACACTGAAGCTTTCTTT.

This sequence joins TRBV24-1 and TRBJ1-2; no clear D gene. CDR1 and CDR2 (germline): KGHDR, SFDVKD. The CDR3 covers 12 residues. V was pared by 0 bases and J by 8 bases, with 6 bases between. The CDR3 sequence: CATSDLRQGYTF. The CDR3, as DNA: TGTGCCACCAGTGATTTGCGGCAGGGCTACACCTTC.

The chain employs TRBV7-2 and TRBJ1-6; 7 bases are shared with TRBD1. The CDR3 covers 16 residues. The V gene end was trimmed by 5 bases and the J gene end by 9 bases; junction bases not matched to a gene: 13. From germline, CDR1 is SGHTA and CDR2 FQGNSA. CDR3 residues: CASSLEGGGNASPLHF. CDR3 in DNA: TGTGCCAGCAGCCTCGAGGGAGGGGGCAATGCTTCACCCCTCCACTTT.